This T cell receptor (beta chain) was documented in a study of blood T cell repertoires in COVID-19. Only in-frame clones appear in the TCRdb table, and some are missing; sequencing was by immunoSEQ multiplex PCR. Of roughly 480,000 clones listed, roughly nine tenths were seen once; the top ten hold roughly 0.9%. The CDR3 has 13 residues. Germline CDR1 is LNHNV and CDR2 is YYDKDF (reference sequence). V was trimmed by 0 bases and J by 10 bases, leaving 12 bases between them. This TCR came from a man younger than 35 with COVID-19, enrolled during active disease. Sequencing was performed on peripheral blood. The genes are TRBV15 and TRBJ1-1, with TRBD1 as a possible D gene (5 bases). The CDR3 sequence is CATSRDRGQLAFF. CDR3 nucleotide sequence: TGTGCCACCAGCAGAGATAGAGGACAATTAGCTTTCTTT.